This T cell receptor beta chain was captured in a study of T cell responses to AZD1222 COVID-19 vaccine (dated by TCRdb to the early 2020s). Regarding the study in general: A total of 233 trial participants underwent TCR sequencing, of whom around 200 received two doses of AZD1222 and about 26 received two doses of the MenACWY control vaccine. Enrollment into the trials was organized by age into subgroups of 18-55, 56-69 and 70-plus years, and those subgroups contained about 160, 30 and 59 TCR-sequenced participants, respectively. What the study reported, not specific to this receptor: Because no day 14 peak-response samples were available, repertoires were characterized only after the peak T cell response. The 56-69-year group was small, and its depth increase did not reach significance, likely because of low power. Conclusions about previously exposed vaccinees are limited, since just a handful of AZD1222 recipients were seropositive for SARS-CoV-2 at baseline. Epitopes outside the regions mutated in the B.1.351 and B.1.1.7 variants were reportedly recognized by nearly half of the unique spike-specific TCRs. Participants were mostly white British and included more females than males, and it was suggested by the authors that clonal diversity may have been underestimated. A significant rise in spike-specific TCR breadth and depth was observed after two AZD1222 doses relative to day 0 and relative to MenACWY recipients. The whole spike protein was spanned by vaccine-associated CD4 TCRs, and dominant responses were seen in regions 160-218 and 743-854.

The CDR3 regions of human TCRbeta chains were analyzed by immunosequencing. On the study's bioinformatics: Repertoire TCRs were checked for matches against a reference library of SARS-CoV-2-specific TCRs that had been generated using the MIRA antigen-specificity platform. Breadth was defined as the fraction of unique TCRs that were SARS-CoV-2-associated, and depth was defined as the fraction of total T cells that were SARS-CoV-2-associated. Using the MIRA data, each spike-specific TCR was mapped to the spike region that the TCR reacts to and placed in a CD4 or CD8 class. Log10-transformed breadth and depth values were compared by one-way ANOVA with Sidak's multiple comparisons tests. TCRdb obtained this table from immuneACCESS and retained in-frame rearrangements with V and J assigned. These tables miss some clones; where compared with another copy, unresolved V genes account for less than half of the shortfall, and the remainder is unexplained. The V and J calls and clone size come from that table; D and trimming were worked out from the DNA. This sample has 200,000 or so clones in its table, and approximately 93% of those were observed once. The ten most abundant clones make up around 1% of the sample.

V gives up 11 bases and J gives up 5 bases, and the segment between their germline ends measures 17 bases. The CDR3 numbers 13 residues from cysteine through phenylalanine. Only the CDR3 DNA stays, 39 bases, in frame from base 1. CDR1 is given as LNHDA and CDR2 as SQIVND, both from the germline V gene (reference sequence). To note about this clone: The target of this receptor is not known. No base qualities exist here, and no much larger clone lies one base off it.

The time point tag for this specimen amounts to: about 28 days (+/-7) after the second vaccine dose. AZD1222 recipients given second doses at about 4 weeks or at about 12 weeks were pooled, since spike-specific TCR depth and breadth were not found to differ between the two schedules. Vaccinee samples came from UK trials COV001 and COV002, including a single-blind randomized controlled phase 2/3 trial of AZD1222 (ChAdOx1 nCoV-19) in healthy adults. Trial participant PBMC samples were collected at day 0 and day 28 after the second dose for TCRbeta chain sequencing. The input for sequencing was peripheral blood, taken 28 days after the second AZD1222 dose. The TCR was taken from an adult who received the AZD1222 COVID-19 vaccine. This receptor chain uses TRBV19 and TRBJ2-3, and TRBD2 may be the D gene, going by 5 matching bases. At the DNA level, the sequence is TGTGCCTCGGCTCGTAGCGTCAAAGATACGCAGTATTTT. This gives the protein CASARSVKDTQYF. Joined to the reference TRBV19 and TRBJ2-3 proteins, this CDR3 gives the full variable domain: DGGITQSPKYLFRKEGQNVTLSCEQNLNHDAMYWYRQDPGQGLRLIYYSQIVNDFQKGDIAEGYSVSREKKESFPLTVTSAQKNPTAFYLCASARSVKDTQYFGPGTRLTVL.